This T cell receptor beta chain was identified in a study of identical twins. Each CDR3 protein gets one entry after TCRdb re-called the 5' RACE reads with MiXCR. The sample holds some 230,000 distinct CDR3 sequences, 6.5% seen once. This clonotype was seen only a few times. No antigen is known for it. Study outcomes and limitations: Carriage of fewer insertions was seen in abundant cord blood beta clonotypes, whereas memory repertoires showed none. Out-of-frame TCR alpha sharing in monozygotic twins exceeded recombination model predictions.

The CDR3 loop spans 16 amino acids. In germline, CDR1 is SEHNR, CDR2 FQNEAQ (reference sequence). J lost 1 base, V lost 1 base, and 5 bases had no gene match. These data were likewise used in another study, on T cells expressing NK-cell markers.

The receptor was isolated from a young woman in good health. Sequencing was performed on CD8+ T cells sorted from blood. The rearrangement links TRBV7-9 to TRBJ2-7; 9 bases are a match to TRBD1. CDR3 in DNA: TGTGCCAGCAGCTTAGTCCCCGGGACAGGGTCCTACGAGCAGTACTTC. Protein product: CASSLVPGTGSYEQYF. The full variable domain, its missing parts supplied by reference TRBV7-9 and TRBJ2-7, is DTGVSQNPRHKITKRGQNVTFRCDPISEHNRLYWYRQTLGQGPEFLTYFQNEAQLEKSRLLSDRFSAERPKGSFSTLEIQRTEQGDSAMYLCASSLVPGTGSYEQYFGPGTRLTVT.